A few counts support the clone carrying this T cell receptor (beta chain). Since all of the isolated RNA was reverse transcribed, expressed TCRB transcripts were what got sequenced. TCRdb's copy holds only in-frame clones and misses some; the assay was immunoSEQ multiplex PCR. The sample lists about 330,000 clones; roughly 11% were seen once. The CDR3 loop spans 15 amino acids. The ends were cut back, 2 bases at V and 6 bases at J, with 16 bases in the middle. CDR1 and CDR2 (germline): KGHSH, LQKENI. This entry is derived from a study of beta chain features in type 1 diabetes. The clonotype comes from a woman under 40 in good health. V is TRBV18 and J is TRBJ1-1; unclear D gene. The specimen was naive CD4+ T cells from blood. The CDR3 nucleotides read TGTGCCAGCTCACCAGAGGTCCTTCCGGCGGCTGAAGCTTTCTTT. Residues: CASSPEVLPAAEAFF.